A selection of T cell receptor beta chains follows, all from one sample in a study of blood T cells in healthy people across ages. TCRdb reprocessed the 5' RACE reads via MiXCR and lists one record per CDR3 protein. The sample holds 850,000 or so distinct CDR3 sequences, 25% to 30% seen once. The sample comprised blood. The receptors shown here come from a woman aged 80 or over in good health. The conserved cysteine and the conserved F or W are not part of the CDR3 here. D genes are given only for firm matches.

ASSADRVREQY,TRBV6-5,.,TRBJ2-7
ASSLASVRSGTQY,TRBV12-3/TRBV12-4,.,TRBJ2-5
SARNQAYNEQF,TRBV20-1,.,TRBJ2-1
ACSQDPGPEKNSPLH,TRBV4-2,.,TRBJ1-6
AWTSQALSTDTQY,TRBV30,.,TRBJ2-3
ASQTSGVRETQY,TRBV11-3,.,TRBJ2-5
ASSLPTPGDTGELF,TRBV5-1,.,TRBJ2-2
ASSVEEKRF,TRBV9,.,TRBJ1-4
APRTGGDEQY,TRBV21-1,.,.
ASSHSGQGTTGANVLT,TRBV5-1,TRBD1,TRBJ2-6
ASSRGHEQY,TRBV5-4,TRBD1,TRBJ2-7
SVEGTSGGANNEQF,TRBV29-1,TRBD2,TRBJ2-1
ASSVEGQGSSPLH,TRBV6-4,TRBD1,TRBJ1-6
ASSYQLDSDNQPQH,TRBV6-2/TRBV6-3,.,TRBJ1-5
ASSLPPGTGYGEQF,TRBV13,.,TRBJ2-1
ASSLRQGNDEQF,TRBV7-9,TRBD1,TRBJ2-1
ASNSSNQPQH,TRBV6-2/TRBV6-3,.,TRBJ1-5
ASSQGGTGLSGGYT,TRBV4-2,.,TRBJ1-2